The sequence of this T cell receptor (beta chain) was determined in a study of T cell repertoires in cytomegalovirus infection. Study overall: Indications came from public TCR beta signatures; they pointed to CMV infection and to a matching HLA type.

A single record per CDR3 protein comes from TCRdb applying MiXCR to the reads. The sample contains roughly 570,000 distinct CDR3 sequences, 40% of which appear only once. General observations from the study: CMV carriers having the relevant HLA were flagged by cumulative public TCR beta family frequency. HLA-C-restricted CMV clonotypes gave the most frequent clonotype in two of eight donors.

Worth noting for this clonotype: Its antigen remains unknown.

This TCR came from a human donor in good health (CMV status not recorded). Some clones in this sample may be carry-over from other donors' samples. The material sequenced was cultured PBMCs, taken from culture after CMV antigen stimulation.

The CDR3 loop is CSASNYQAVTGELFF. CDR3 nucleotide sequence: TGCAGTGCTAGCAACTATCAAGCGGTCACCGGGGAGCTGTTTTTT. V is TRBV20-1 and J is TRBJ2-2, with a possible D match to TRBD2 (5 bases). Trimming pared 3 bases from V and 4 bases from J, leaving 15 bases between. Germline CDR1 is DFQATT and CDR2 is SNEGSKA (reference sequence). The CDR3 is 15 amino acids.